This entry is about one T cell receptor (beta chain). Sample time point: pretreatment peripheral blood. Locally advanced or metastatic urothelial carcinoma was present in patients. Clones were read by immunoSEQ multiplex PCR, and TCRdb kept only the in-frame ones, dropping some. The sample lists 70,000 to 95,000 clones, roughly 84% occurring once. The CDR3 spans 17 residues. Germline V CDR1 and CDR2: LGHNA, YSLEER. V was cut by 2 bases and J by 0 bases, with 11 bases left in between. This specimen belongs to a study of PD-L1 blockade in urothelial cancer. Study-wide background: The analyses of blood took place 3 weeks (second dose) and 6 weeks after treatment start. A median of roughly 140,000 T cells was found in the blood samples.

This sequence joins TRBV4-3 and TRBJ2-6; D is perhaps TRBD1 (6 bases). The sequence was obtained from a man aged 60 to 69 with urothelial cancer. The sample in question was PBMCs, obtained around atezolizumab (anti-PD-L1) treatment. CDR3 sequence (DNA): TGCGCCAGCAGCCAATCCGGGACACTCTCTGGGGCCAACGTCCTGACTTTC. It is translated as CASSQSGTLSGANVLTF.